What follows describes a single T cell receptor beta chain. This record belongs to a study of blood T cell repertoires in COVID-19. Deletions cut 2 bases from V and 2 bases from J, with 15 bases between. The germline CDR1 and CDR2 sequences are LNHNV and YYDKDF (reference sequence). The CDR3 runs to 16 residues. Sequenced by immunoSEQ multiplex PCR; TCRdb stores in-frame clones only, minus some. The repertoire holds 30,000 to 40,000 clones, roughly 90% seen once, with roughly 2.1% in the top ten. V usage is TRBV15 and J usage is TRBJ2-5; tentatively, D is TRBD1 (5 bases). The origin of this receptor is a man aged 50-59 years with active or convalescent COVID-19. Sequenced: peripheral blood. In nucleotides, the CDR3 is TGTGCCACCAGCAGAATCAGGGTGGGTGGGCAAGAGACCCAGTACTTC. This gives the protein CATSRIRVGGQETQYF.